Listed below are T cell receptor beta chains from one sample, sequenced in a study of OX40 agonist ivuxolimab in advanced cancers. Clones were read by immunoSEQ multiplex PCR, and TCRdb kept only the in-frame ones, dropping some. The sample records more than 60,000 clones, more than 85% being singletons. Material: CD4+ or CD8+ T cells sorted from blood, obtained in a trial of the OX40 agonist ivuxolimab. Receptor source: an adult with an advanced solid tumor such as melanoma, head and neck, liver or kidney cancer. The CDR3 runs from the conserved cysteine through the conserved F or W. The D gene is left open where the match is weak. Size tells how often a clone was seen (once, few, many) or the class of an expanded clone, and some rows leave it out.

CDR3aa: CASSLGQPTDTQYF
CDR3nt: TGTGCCAGCAGCTTGGGACAGCCCACAGATACGCAGTATTTT
abundance: NA
d_gene: TRBD1
v_gene: TRBV6-5
j_gene: TRBJ2-3

CDR3aa: CASRKPGTSVHEQYF
CDR3nt: TGTGCCAGCAGAAAACCAGGGACTAGCGTGCACGAGCAGTACTTC
abundance: NA
d_gene: TRBD2
v_gene: TRBV5-4
j_gene: TRBJ2-7

CDR3aa: CASSISGGAPNEQFF
CDR3nt: TGCGCCAGCAGCATTAGCGGGGGGGCTCCCAATGAGCAGTTCTTC
abundance: NA
d_gene: TRBD2
v_gene: TRBV5-1
j_gene: TRBJ2-1

CDR3aa: CASSNWTGKEGYTF
CDR3nt: TGTGCCAGTAGTAACTGGACAGGAAAAGAGGGCTACACCTTC
abundance: NA
d_gene: TRBD1
v_gene: TRBV19
j_gene: TRBJ1-2

CDR3aa: CAWSVLSRATGHEQYF
CDR3nt: TGTGCCTGGAGTGTATTATCGAGGGCAACAGGACACGAGCAGTACTTC
abundance: NA
d_gene: NA
v_gene: TRBV30
j_gene: TRBJ2-7

CDR3aa: CASSQEGTKGQIYEQYF
CDR3nt: TGTGCCAGCAGCCAAGAGGGGACAAAGGGACAGATCTACGAGCAGTACTTC
abundance: NA
d_gene: TRBD1
v_gene: TRBV4-2
j_gene: TRBJ2-7

CDR3aa: CASSLDGAAPRGYTF
CDR3nt: TGTGCCAGCAGCTTAGATGGGGCGGCCCCTAGGGGCTACACCTTC
abundance: NA
d_gene: NA
v_gene: TRBV11-2
j_gene: TRBJ1-2

CDR3aa: CASSPQTGRSSYNEQFF
CDR3nt: TGTGCCAGCAGCCCTCAGACAGGCCGGAGCTCCTACAATGAGCAGTTCTTC
abundance: NA
d_gene: NA
v_gene: TRBV7-3
j_gene: TRBJ2-1

CDR3aa: CASSPNYRGGFYGYTF
CDR3nt: TGTGCCAGCAGCCCGAACTACAGGGGTGGATTCTATGGCTACACCTTC
abundance: NA
d_gene: TRBD1
v_gene: TRBV5-6
j_gene: TRBJ1-2

CDR3aa: CASSLDSSGNTIYF
CDR3nt: TGTGCCAGCAGCTTAGACAGCTCTGGAAACACCATATATTTT
abundance: NA
d_gene: NA
v_gene: TRBV7-2
j_gene: TRBJ1-3

CDR3aa: CASSSNLGNTIYF
CDR3nt: TGTGCCAGCAGCTCCAATTTAGGAAACACCATATATTTT
abundance: NA
d_gene: NA
v_gene: TRBV7-2
j_gene: TRBJ1-3

CDR3aa: CASSQDWGAGTDTQYF
CDR3nt: TGCGCCAGCAGCCAAGATTGGGGGGCCGGCACAGATACGCAGTATTTT
abundance: NA
d_gene: NA
v_gene: TRBV4-1
j_gene: TRBJ2-3

CDR3aa: CASSEGSRLGTLSYEQYF
CDR3nt: TGCGCCAGCAGTGAGGGCTCTAGACTCGGGACTCTATCCTACGAGCAGTACTTC
abundance: NA
d_gene: NA
v_gene: TRBV10-2
j_gene: TRBJ2-7

CDR3aa: CASTPNEKSTDTQYF
CDR3nt: TGCGCCAGCACCCCCAATGAGAAAAGCACAGATACGCAGTATTTT
abundance: NA
d_gene: NA
v_gene: TRBV5-1
j_gene: TRBJ2-3

CDR3aa: CASSPEAINTGELFF
CDR3nt: TGCGCCAGCAGCCCAGAGGCCATTAACACCGGGGAGCTGTTTTTT
abundance: NA
d_gene: NA
v_gene: TRBV5-1
j_gene: TRBJ2-2

CDR3aa: CAWSVPLLSYEQYF
CDR3nt: TGTGCCTGGAGTGTACCTCTACTCTCCTACGAGCAGTACTTC
abundance: medium-sized
d_gene: NA
v_gene: TRBV30
j_gene: TRBJ2-7

CDR3aa: CASSHRDSNYGYTF
CDR3nt: TGTGCCAGCAGTCACAGGGATTCTAACTATGGCTACACCTTC
abundance: NA
d_gene: NA
v_gene: TRBV6-6
j_gene: TRBJ1-2

CDR3aa: CAWSGNNYGYTF
CDR3nt: TGTGCCTGGTCCGGGAATAACTATGGCTACACCTTC
abundance: NA
d_gene: NA
v_gene: TRBV30
j_gene: TRBJ1-2

CDR3aa: CASSGSRDTEAFF
CDR3nt: TGTGCCAGCAGCGGTTCCAGGGACACTGAAGCTTTCTTT
abundance: NA
d_gene: NA
v_gene: TRBV11-3
j_gene: TRBJ1-1

CDR3aa: CASSEYRLAETQYF
CDR3nt: TGTGCCAGCAGTGAATACAGACTAGCGGAGACCCAGTACTTC
abundance: NA
d_gene: TRBD2
v_gene: TRBV25-1
j_gene: TRBJ2-5

CDR3aa: CASSLPGGSEGNTIYF
CDR3nt: TGTGCCAGTAGTCTTCCGGGGGGCTCGGAGGGAAACACCATATATTTT
abundance: NA
d_gene: NA
v_gene: TRBV19
j_gene: TRBJ1-3

CDR3aa: CASSLASTSDTTYEQYF
CDR3nt: TGTGCCAGCAGCTTAGCGTCGACTAGCGATACCACCTACGAGCAGTACTTC
abundance: once
d_gene: TRBD2
v_gene: TRBV7-2
j_gene: TRBJ2-7

CDR3aa: CASSLQGYYNEQFF
CDR3nt: TGTGCCAGCAGCTTACAGGGGTACTACAATGAGCAGTTCTTC
abundance: NA
d_gene: NA
v_gene: TRBV7-3
j_gene: TRBJ2-1

CDR3aa: CASSLGQGVDEQFF
CDR3nt: TGCGCCAGCAGCTTAGGACAGGGTGTTGATGAGCAGTTCTTC
abundance: NA
d_gene: TRBD1
v_gene: TRBV5-1
j_gene: TRBJ2-1

CDR3aa: CASSLVLDPYNEQFF
CDR3nt: TGCGCCAGCAGCTTGGTACTAGATCCATACAATGAGCAGTTCTTC
abundance: NA
d_gene: NA
v_gene: TRBV5-1
j_gene: TRBJ2-1